The present T cell receptor beta chain was sequenced within a study of shared clonotypes between healthy human individuals. The overall study: Per-donor plates numbered three CD4 naive, three CD4 memory, two CD8 naive and one CD8 memory.

Naive CD8 cells lacked CD45RO and underwent positive selection for CCR7, leaving out terminally differentiated effector memory CD45RA+ cells. As to this clone: Antigen: not known. One end of the junction fails to match germline, which may point to a read error.

Findings and limits, study-wide: Generation of non-shared clonotypes was less probable than generation of clonotypes shared by all four donors. Donors were few, which limited the genetic and exposure-history diversity represented.

Clones were sequenced by immunoSEQ multiplex PCR, and TCRdb holds only the in-frame ones, with some missing. The sample consists of some 1,900,000 clones, less than 95% of them appearing once. The sequenced material came from naive CD8+ T cells sorted from blood. The origin of this receptor is a man aged 18 to 30 in good health.

Here the CDR3 reads CASSVALGLYEQYF. The CDR3 DNA sequence: TGTGCCAGCAGCGTAGCCTTGGGACTCTACGAGCAGTACTTC. The rearrangement links TRBV7-2 to TRBJ2-7; maybe TRBD2 (6 bases). The germline gives CDR1 SGHTA, CDR2 FQGNSA. CDR3 size: 14 residues.